Below are 8 T cell receptor beta chains sequenced from a single sample in a study of blood T cell repertoires in COVID-19. The repertoire was sequenced with immunoSEQ multiplex PCR; TCRdb's copy has only in-frame clones and lacks some. The data contain 300,000 to 350,000 clones, approximately 85% of them singletons. The sequencing sample was made of PBMCs or T cells enriched from blood (not recorded which). These receptors were obtained from a man aged 25-45 years who had recovered from COVID-19.

The gene calls are TRBV5-1 and TRBJ1-1; possible D gene TRBD1, 5 bases. Germline V CDR1 and CDR2: SGHRS, YFSETQ. The CDR3 spans 15 residues. Trimming shortened V by 0 bases and J by 1 base, and 10 bases separated the two germline ends. CDR3 in DNA: TGCGCCAGCAGCTTGGCGACAGCAGCGAACACTGAAGCTTTCTTT. Its translation: CASSLATAANTEAFF. Filled out from reference TRBV5-1 and TRBJ1-1, the complete variable domain reads KAGVTQTPRYLIKTRGQQVTLSCSPISGHRSVSWYQQTPGQGLQFLFEYFSETQRNKGNFPGRFSGRQFSNSRSEMNVSTLELGDSALYLCASSLATAANTEAFFGQGTRLTVV.

As concerns this clone: This may come from a read error, since a much larger clone is one base off. The chain carries TRBV5-6 and TRBJ1-2; tentative D call: TRBD1 (5 bases). The V and J ends lost 4 bases and 0 bases respectively, with 7 bases between them. There are 13 residues in the CDR3. Per germline, CDR1 SGHDT and CDR2 YYEEEE. The CDR3 loop is CASSLTANYGYTF. DNA for the CDR3: TGTGCCAGCAGCCTGACAGCTAACTATGGCTACACCTTC.

The chain recombines TRBV5-4 with TRBJ2-5; 8 positions agree with TRBD1. Per germline, CDR1 SGHNT and CDR2 YYREEE (reference sequence). The V gene end was trimmed by 0 bases and the J gene end by 4 bases; junction bases not matched to a gene: 5. The CDR3 runs to 15 residues. The CDR3 DNA follows: TGTGCCAGCAGCTTGGGGACAGGGAAAGGAGAGACCCAGTACTTC. Translation: CASSLGTGKGETQYF.

The chain uses TRBV27 and TRBJ1-5; D is unclear. The CDR3 totals 14 residues. The ends were cut back, 6 bases at V and 2 bases at J, with 11 bases in the middle. Germline CDR1 MNHEY, CDR2 SMNVEV (reference sequence). Written as DNA, the CDR3 is TGTGCCAGCAGAAGACCGGGTGGCAATCAGCCCCAGCATTTT. The encoded protein is CASRRPGGNQPQHF.

The chain links TRBV30 to TRBJ2-1; tentative D call: TRBD2 (7 bases). CDR3 length: 15 amino acids. From germline, CDR1 is GTSNPN and CDR2 SVGIG (reference sequence). With 0 bases removed from V and 3 bases from J, the gap between germline ends came to 12 bases. For the CDR3, the DNA is TGTGCCTGGAGTGTACTCGGGGGGCACTACAATGAGCAGTTCTTC. As protein: CAWSVLGGHYNEQFF.

The gene calls are TRBV11-2 and TRBJ2-3; perhaps TRBD2 as D (5 bases). The CDR3 sequence is 16 residues long. CDR1 is SGHAT, CDR2 FQNNGV, per germline. V was cut by 4 bases and J by 5 bases, with 19 bases left in between. CDR3 protein: CASSSPDEGFGDTQYF. In DNA, the CDR3 is TGTGCCAGCAGCTCTCCGGACGAGGGTTTCGGAGATACGCAGTATTTT.

The chain has TRBV10-3 and TRBJ1-2; the match to TRBD1 covers 7 bases. The V gene end was trimmed by 8 bases and the J gene end by 3 bases; junction bases not matched to a gene: 6. CDR1 is ENHRY and CDR2 is SYGVKD in the germline V gene. The CDR3 is 13 amino acids. The CDR3 protein is CAIGGGQDYGYTF. CDR3 nucleotide sequence: TGTGCCATCGGGGGAGGACAGGACTATGGCTACACCTTC.

The V gene is TRBV30, the J gene TRBJ1-2; D possibly corresponds to TRBD1 (5 bases). Germline CDR1 GTSNPN, CDR2 SVGIG (reference sequence). The CDR3 has 15 residues. Deletions cut 2 bases from V and 4 bases from J, with 17 bases between. CDR3 amino acids: CAWSPQGNLLYGYTF. CDR3 nucleotide sequence: TGTGCCTGGAGTCCGCAGGGAAATCTGCTCTATGGCTACACCTTC. The full variable domain, completed using reference TRBV30 and TRBJ1-2, is SQTIHQWPATLVQPVGSPLSLECTVEGTSNPNLYWYRQAAGRGLQLLFYSVGIGQISSEVPQNLSASRPQDRQFILSSKKLLLSDSGFYLCAWSPQGNLLYGYTFGSGTRLTVV.